This entry lists 23 T cell receptor beta chains sequenced from one sample in a study of blood T cell repertoires in COVID-19. Sequencing was performed with immunoSEQ multiplex PCR; in TCRdb, only in-frame clones are kept and a portion is missing. The repertoire has around 260,000 clones, over 75% of them found once; the top ten carry 0.7%. The sample consisted of peripheral blood. These receptors all come from a human donor in a cohort sampled during active COVID-19.

This clone has only one observation. This chain uses TRBV12-2 with TRBJ1-5; the table's D gene call, TRBD1, was not cross checked with the DNA. TRBV12-2 is shown as a pseudogene. The CDR3 length is 13 residues. CDR3: CASRSRGFQPQHF. The CDR3 DNA follows: TGTGCAAGTCGCTCTAGGGGTTTTCAGCCCCAGCATTTT.

This chain uses TRBV7-9 with TRBJ1-4; 7 positions match TRBD1. Germline CDR1 and CDR2: SEHNR and FQNEAQ (reference sequence). The CDR3 runs 15 residues. The V gene end was trimmed by 3 bases and the J gene end by 8 bases; junction bases not matched to a gene: 9. CDR3 bases: TGTGCCAGCAGCTTTGGGACAGTACGAGAAGAAAAACTGTTTTTT. The encoded protein is CASSFGTVREEKLFF.

V and J are TRBV30 and TRBJ2-7; D uncertain. Deletions cut 0 bases from V and 3 bases from J, with 12 bases between. The CDR3 extends over 14 amino acids. Germline V CDR1 and CDR2: GTSNPN, SVGIG (reference sequence). CDR3 coding DNA: TGTGCCTGGAGTGTACCCAGACTGAACTACGAGCAGTACTTC. Translated, it gives CAWSVPRLNYEQYF. Drawing the rest from reference TRBV30 and TRBJ2-7, the complete variable domain is SQTIHQWPATLVQPVGSPLSLECTVEGTSNPNLYWYRQAAGRGLQLLFYSVGIGQISSEVPQNLSASRPQDRQFILSSKKLLLSDSGFYLCAWSVPRLNYEQYFGPGTRLTVT.

The V and J genes are TRBV30 and TRBJ2-5, with D possibly TRBD2 on 6 matching bases. The CDR3 length is 12 residues. Germline values: CDR1 GTSNPN, CDR2 SVGIG (reference sequence). V lost 3 bases to trimming and J lost 5 bases, with 10 bases between them. CDR3 coding DNA: TGTGCCTGGAGGTCTGGGGGGGAGACCCAGTACTTC. Its translation is CAWRSGGETQYF. The whole variable domain, remainder taken from reference TRBV30 and TRBJ2-5, is SQTIHQWPATLVQPVGSPLSLECTVEGTSNPNLYWYRQAAGRGLQLLFYSVGIGQISSEVPQNLSASRPQDRQFILSSKKLLLSDSGFYLCAWRSGGETQYFGPGTRLLVL.

This sequence joins TRBV18 and TRBJ2-2; no clear D gene. In germline, CDR1 is KGHSH, CDR2 LQKENI. V was shortened by 3 bases and J by 1 base, with 12 bases between the two germline ends. This CDR3 has 16 amino acids. This CDR3 is CASSPLTRGNTGELFF. Written as DNA, the CDR3 is TGTGCCAGCTCACCCTTGACCCGAGGGAACACCGGGGAGCTGTTTTTT. Full variable domain (rest looked up from reference TRBV18 and TRBJ2-2): NAGVMQNPRHLVRRRGQEARLRCSPMKGHSHVYWYRQLPEEGLKFMVYLQKENIIDESGMPKERFSAEFPKEGPSILRIQQVVRGDSAAYFCASSPLTRGNTGELFFGEGSRLTVL.

This chain uses TRBV10-3 with TRBJ2-7, with a possible D match to TRBD2 (5 bases). This CDR3 comprises 12 residues. V lost 10 bases to trimming and J lost 3 bases, with 13 bases between them. Germline V gene sequence: CDR1 ENHRY, CDR2 SYGVKD. The CDR3 loop is CATLTGDYEQYF. The CDR3 coding sequence is TGTGCCACACTGACCGGGGACTACGAGCAGTACTTC.

With regard to this clone: Other nucleotide sequences in the sample specify the same CDR3. The CDR3 DNA reads TGTGCCAGCAGCGTAGGACTAGCGGGAAACTACGAGCAGTACTTC. Protein sequence: CASSVGLAGNYEQYF. This sequence joins TRBV9 and TRBJ2-7; 11 bases align to TRBD2. Germline values: CDR1 SGDLS, CDR2 YYNGEE. Germline trimming cut 0 bases from V and 3 bases from J; bases unmatched to any gene: 2. This CDR3 comprises 15 residues.

The V gene is TRBV7-2, the J gene TRBJ2-7; TRBD1 aligns across 9 bases. Trimming at V came to 4 bases and at J to 5 bases, leaving 6 bases not matched to a gene. The CDR3 sequence is 14 residues long. Germline-derived CDR1 and CDR2 are SGHTA and FQGNSA. CDR3 protein: CASSSDRGMDEQYF. The CDR3 DNA sequence: TGTGCCAGCAGCTCCGACAGGGGGATGGACGAGCAGTACTTC.

This clone has more than one count but fewer than ten. J is TRBJ1-5 and V is TRBV28, with D possibly matching TRBD1 (6 bases). From germline, CDR1 is MDHEN and CDR2 SYDVKM. This CDR3 spans 13 amino acids. The V end lost 3 bases, the J end lost 7 bases, and 10 bases lay between the germline ends. The CDR3 DNA is TGTGCCAGCAGTTTCAGGGGTATACAGCCCCAGCATTTT. Its translation is CASSFRGIQPQHF. The whole variable domain, filled in from reference TRBV28 and TRBJ1-5, reads DVKVTQSSRYLVKRTGEKVFLECVQDMDHENMFWYRQDPGLGLRLIYFSYDVKMKEKGDIPEGYSVSREKKERFSLILESASTNQTSMYLCASSFRGIQPQHFGDGTRLSIL.

The rearrangement uses TRBV10-3 and TRBJ2-1; 11 bases match TRBD2. The germline gives CDR1 ENHRY, CDR2 SYGVKD. Trimming removed 6 bases from V and 3 bases from J; junction bases left unmatched: 4. CDR3 length equals 15 residues. In DNA form, the CDR3 reads TGTGCCATCAGAGGGACTAGCGGCATCTACAATGAGCAGTTCTTC. Its translation is CAIRGTSGIYNEQFF.

The chain employs TRBV29-1 and TRBJ2-7; 10 bases line up with TRBD1. The CDR3 runs to 13 residues. Germline V gene data show CDR1 as SQVTM and CDR2 as ANQGSEA. Trimming at V came to 6 bases and at J to 6 bases, leaving 8 bases not matched to a gene. The CDR3 bases are TGCAGCGTCACCGGGACAGGGGCAAGCGAGCAGTACTTC. Encoded protein: CSVTGTGASEQYF.

The V gene is TRBV18, the J gene TRBJ2-7; 9 bases fit TRBD1. Germline V gene sequence: CDR1 KGHSH, CDR2 LQKENI. J gave up 3 bases and V 6 bases, and 6 bases lay outside the gene matches. This CDR3 has 14 residues. CDR3 in DNA: TGTGCCAGCTCCCCCGACAGGGGGAACTACGAGCAGTACTTC. This gives the protein CASSPDRGNYEQYF.

The chain couples TRBV4-1 to TRBJ2-5; a possible D gene is TRBD1 (7 bases). Trimming removed 2 bases at V and 2 bases at J, with 12 bases between. Per the germline V gene, CDR1 is MGHRA and CDR2 is YSYEKL. The CDR3 spans 15 residues. The chain's CDR3 is CASSQQGGRQETQYF. The CDR3 bases are TGCGCCAGCAGCCAACAGGGGGGACGACAAGAGACCCAGTACTTC.

The chain recombines TRBV7-2 with TRBJ1-2, with 9 bases fitting TRBD1. V gave up 6 bases and J gave up 6 bases; unmatched junction bases: 8. This CDR3 comprises 14 residues. Germline V lookup: CDR1 SGHTA, CDR2 FQGNSA. The CDR3 DNA reads as TGTGCCAGCAGTCCCCCCGGGACAGGGCATGGCTACACCTTC. Amino acid sequence: CASSPPGTGHGYTF.

The CDR3 protein is CASSNTNNEQFF. The CDR3 nucleotides read TGTGCCAGCAGCAACACTAACAATGAGCAGTTCTTC. The chain couples TRBV12-3 or TRBV12-4 to TRBJ2-1; D ambiguous. The CDR3 totals 12 residues. The V and J ends lost 6 bases and 5 bases respectively, with 8 bases between them.

CDR3 sequence reads: CASSSGGTQYF. For the CDR3, the DNA is TGTGCCAGCAGTTCGGGGGGTACGCAGTATTTT. The chain carries TRBV5-6 and TRBJ2-3; 7 nucleotides line up with TRBD2. The ends lost 5 bases at V and 8 bases at J; junction bases unmatched: 2. This CDR3 contains 11 residues. Germline V gives CDR1 SGHDT, CDR2 YYEEEE. The full variable domain, with the rest looked up from reference TRBV5-6 and TRBJ2-3, is DAGVTQSPTHLIKTRGQQVTLRCSPKSGHDTVSWYQQALGQGPQFIFQYYEEEERQRGNFPDRFSGHQFPNYSSELNVNALLLGDSALYLCASSSGGTQYFGPGTRLTVL.

This sequence joins TRBV7-2 and TRBJ1-1; D might be TRBD1 (6 bases). Germline CDR1 and CDR2: SGHTA and FQGNSA. V was clipped by 5 bases and J by 4 bases, with 17 bases between them. The CDR3 has 15 amino acids. The CDR3 nucleotides are TGTGCCAGCAGCCCCACAAGGGGGGGTGGCACTGAAGCTTTCTTT. Translated, it gives CASSPTRGGGTEAFF.

The chain joins TRBV11-2 to TRBJ2-5; the match to TRBD2 covers 7 bases. The CDR3 is 14 amino acids. Germline trimming cut 3 bases from V and 5 bases from J; bases unmatched to any gene: 6. CDR1 and CDR2 from the germline V gene are SGHAT and FQNNGV. CDR3 residues: CASSFSPRGETQYF. The CDR3 DNA follows: TGTGCCAGCAGCTTTAGTCCGCGGGGGGAGACCCAGTACTTC. Drawing the rest from reference TRBV11-2 and TRBJ2-5, the complete variable domain is EAGVAQSPRYKIIEKRQSVAFWCNPISGHATLYWYQQILGQGPKLLIQFQNNGVVDDSQLPKDRFSAERLKGVDSTLKIQPAKLEDSAVYLCASSFSPRGETQYFGPGTRLLVL.

V usage is TRBV30 and J usage is TRBJ2-7; TRBD1 is a possible D gene (8 bases). Germline CDR1 is GTSNPN and CDR2 is SVGIG (reference sequence). The CDR3 extends over 15 amino acids. V lost 2 bases and J lost 7, with 21 bases in between. The CDR3 region has the DNA TGTGCCTGGAGTAGGGGAGGGACAGGAGGGGGGGAGCAGTACTTC. This gives the protein CAWSRGGTGGGEQYF.

This sequence joins TRBV18 and TRBJ2-7; TRBD2 matches 9 bases. The J segment lost 2 bases and the V segment lost 3 bases, leaving 11 bases of the junction unmatched. The CDR3 covers 17 residues. The germline gives CDR1 KGHSH, CDR2 LQKENI. The CDR3 loop is CASSPYGEREVTYEQYF. The DNA of the CDR3 is TGTGCCAGCTCACCCTACGGAGAGCGGGAGGTGACCTACGAGCAGTACTTC.

The chain carries TRBV7-8 and TRBJ1-6; tentative D call: TRBD1 (5 bases). CDR1 and CDR2 (germline): SGHVS, FQNEAQ. This CDR3 has 16 amino acids. V gave up 4 bases and J gave up 8 bases, with 18 bases separating them. CDR3 DNA: TGTGCCAGCAGCTGGCCCCGGGGGACTTGGGATTCACCCCTCCACTTT. It encodes CASSWPRGTWDSPLHF. The full variable domain, its missing parts supplied by reference TRBV7-8 and TRBJ1-6, is GAGVSQSPRYKVAKRGQDVALRCDPISGHVSLFWYQQALGQGPEFLTYFQNEAQLDKSGLPSDRFFAERPEGSVSTLKIQRTQQEDSAVYLCASSWPRGTWDSPLHFGNGTRLTVT.

This clone occurred a few times. Mismatch with germline at one junction end may stem from a read error. V usage is TRBV7-9 and J usage is TRBJ1-3; possible D gene TRBD1, 5 bases. The CDR3 loop spans 11 amino acids. Germline V gives CDR1 SEHNR, CDR2 FQNEAQ (reference sequence). The CDR3 DNA reads as TGTGCCAGCCCTAGAGGGGAGGGAATGCATTTT. Translating it yields CASPRGEGMHF.

This chain joins TRBV6-5 and TRBJ1-2, with D perhaps TRBD1 (5 bases). The CDR3 is 12 residues long. Trimming cost V 11 bases and J 8 bases, with 18 bases left between them. Germline CDR1 is MNHEY and CDR2 is SVGAGI. CDR3 residues: CACDWGVMGYTF. CDR3 DNA: TGTGCCTGCGATTGGGGGGTGATGGGCTACACCTTC.